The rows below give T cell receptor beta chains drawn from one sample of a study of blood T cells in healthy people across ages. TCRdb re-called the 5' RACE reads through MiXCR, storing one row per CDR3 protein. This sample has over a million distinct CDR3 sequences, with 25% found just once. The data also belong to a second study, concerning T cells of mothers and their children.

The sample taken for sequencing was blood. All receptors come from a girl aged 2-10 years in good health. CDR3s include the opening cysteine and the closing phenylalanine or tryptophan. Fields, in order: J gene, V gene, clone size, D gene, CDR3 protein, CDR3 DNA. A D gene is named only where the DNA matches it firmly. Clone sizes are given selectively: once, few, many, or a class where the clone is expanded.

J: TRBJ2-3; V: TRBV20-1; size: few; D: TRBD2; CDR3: CSARGSAGVGTDTQYF; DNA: TGCAGTGCTAGGGGTTCGGCGGGGGTGGGCACAGATACGCAGTATTTT
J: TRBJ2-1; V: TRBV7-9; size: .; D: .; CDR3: CASSLPGDPSREQFF; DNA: TGTGCCAGCAGCTTGCCGGGCGATCCATCGCGTGAGCAGTTCTTC
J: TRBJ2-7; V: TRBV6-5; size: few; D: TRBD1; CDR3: CASTQGTGRNEQYF; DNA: TGTGCCAGCACCCAAGGGACAGGGCGGAACGAGCAGTACTTC
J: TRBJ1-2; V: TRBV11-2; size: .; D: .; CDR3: CASSPLPFYTF; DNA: TGTGCCAGCAGCCCGCTGCCCTTCTACACCTTC
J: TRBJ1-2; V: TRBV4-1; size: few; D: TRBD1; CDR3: CASSQDRTESYGYTF; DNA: TGCGCCAGCAGCCAGGACAGGACCGAGAGCTATGGCTACACCTTC
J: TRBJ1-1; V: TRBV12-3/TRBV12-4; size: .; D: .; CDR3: CASSPGPQGRTEAFF; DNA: TGTGCCAGCAGTCCGGGCCCCCAGGGGCGCACTGAAGCTTTCTTT
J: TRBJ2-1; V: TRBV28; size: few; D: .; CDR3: CASSAYSPLYNEQFF; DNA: TGTGCCAGCAGCGCCTACTCCCCCCTCTACAATGAGCAGTTCTTC
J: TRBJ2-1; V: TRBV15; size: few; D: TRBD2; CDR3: CATSENSGSSYNEQFF; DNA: TGTGCCACCAGCGAAAATAGCGGGAGCTCCTACAATGAGCAGTTCTTC
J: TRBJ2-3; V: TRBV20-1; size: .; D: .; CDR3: CSAKPPLGGDTDTQYF; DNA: TGCAGTGCTAAACCCCCGTTAGGGGGTGACACAGACACGCAGTATTTT
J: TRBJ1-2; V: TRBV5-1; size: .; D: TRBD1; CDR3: CASSLVGTGGYGYTF; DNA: TGCGCCAGCAGCTTGGTTGGGACAGGGGGCTATGGCTACACCTTC
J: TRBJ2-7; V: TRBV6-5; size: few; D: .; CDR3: CASGGTATYEQYF; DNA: TGTGCCAGCGGGGGGACAGCTACCTACGAGCAGTACTTC
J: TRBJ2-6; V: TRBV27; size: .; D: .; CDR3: CASSLTQGAGVNVLTF; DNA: TGTGCCAGCAGTTTAACTCAGGGCGCTGGGGTCAACGTCCTGACTTTC
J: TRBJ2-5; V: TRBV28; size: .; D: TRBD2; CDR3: CASSLSQLSGGEQYF; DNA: TGTGCCAGCAGTTTATCTCAATTAAGCGGGGGAGAGCAGTACTTC
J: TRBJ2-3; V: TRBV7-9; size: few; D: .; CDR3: CASSLPRAPDRSGGTDTQYF; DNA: TGTGCCAGCAGCTTACCAAGGGCACCGGACAGAAGTGGGGGCACAGATACGCAGTATTTT
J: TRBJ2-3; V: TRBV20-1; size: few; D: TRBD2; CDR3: CSASPGLPDTQYF; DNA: TGCAGTGCTAGTCCGGGACTACCAGATACGCAGTATTTT
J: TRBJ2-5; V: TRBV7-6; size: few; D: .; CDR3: CASSLAGGGQTQYF; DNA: TGTGCCAGCAGCTTAGCGGGAGGCGGGCAGACCCAGTACTTC
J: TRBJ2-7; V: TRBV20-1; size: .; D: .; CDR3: CSAGDNPYEQYF; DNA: TGCAGTGCCGGGGACAATCCCTACGAGCAGTACTTC